This TCR beta chain was captured in a study of neurological immune-mediated disorders. Broader study findings: Expansion of TCR clones was greatest in HTLV-1-associated myelopathy and smallest in multiple sclerosis, where it fell below that of healthy controls. No sharing of CDR3 amino acid sequences was observed among expanded clones across subjects, suggesting private repertoires in all groups.

Libraries from sorted cells used 1 million T cells (CD4+ or CD8+). Comments on this clonotype: Its antigen is undetermined.

The cDNA came from 5'RACE, which used 10-nucleotide random UMIs. TCRdb re-called the 5' RACE reads through MiXCR, storing one row per CDR3 protein. This table has some 30,000 distinct CDR3 sequences, roughly 25% appearing once. The germline CDR1 and CDR2 sequences are SGDLS and YYNGEE. V was clipped by 4 bases and J by 5 bases, with 17 bases between them. This CDR3 comprises 15 residues. This receptor was taken from a man in his fifties with HTLV-1-associated myelopathy (HAM/TSP). This rearrangement joins TRBV9 to TRBJ2-3; perhaps TRBD1 as D (5 bases). Material for sequencing was CD4+ T cells from blood. In nucleotides, the CDR3 is TGTGCCAGCAGCTCCTGGAGTTGGGGCAAAGATACGCAGTATTTT. It is translated as CASSSWSWGKDTQYF.